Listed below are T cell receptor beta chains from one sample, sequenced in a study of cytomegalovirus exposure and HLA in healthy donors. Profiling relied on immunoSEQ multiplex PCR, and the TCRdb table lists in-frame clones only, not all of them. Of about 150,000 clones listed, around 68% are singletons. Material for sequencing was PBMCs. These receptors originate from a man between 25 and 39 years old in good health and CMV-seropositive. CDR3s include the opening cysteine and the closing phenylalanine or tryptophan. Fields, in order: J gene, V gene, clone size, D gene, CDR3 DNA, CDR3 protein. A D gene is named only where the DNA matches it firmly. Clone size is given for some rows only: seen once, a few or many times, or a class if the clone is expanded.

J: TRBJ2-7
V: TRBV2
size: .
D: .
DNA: TGTGCCAGCAGTGCGGCCAGACTCGAGCAGTACTTC
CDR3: CASSAARLEQYF

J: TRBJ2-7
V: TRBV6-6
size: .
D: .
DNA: TGTGCCAGCAGTAGCCAGGTTACCTACGAGCAGTACTTC
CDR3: CASSSQVTYEQYF

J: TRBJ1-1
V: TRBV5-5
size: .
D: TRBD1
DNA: TGTGCCAGCAGCGTGACAGGGTGGGGAACTGAAGCTTTCTTT
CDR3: CASSVTGWGTEAFF

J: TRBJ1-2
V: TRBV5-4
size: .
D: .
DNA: TGTGCCAGCAGCCCCCAGGAGGACTTGGGCTACACCTTC
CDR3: CASSPQEDLGYTF

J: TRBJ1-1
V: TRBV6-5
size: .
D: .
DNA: TGTGCCAGCAGTTACACGGAACCTGGGCAGGGTGAAGCTTTCTTT
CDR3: CASSYTEPGQGEAFF

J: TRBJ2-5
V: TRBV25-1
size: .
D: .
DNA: TGTGCCAGCAGTGATTGGGAGAAGGAGACCCAGTACTTC
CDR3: CASSDWEKETQYF

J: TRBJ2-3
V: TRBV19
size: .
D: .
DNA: TGTGCCAGTAGTATGGGCCCCGTATCGGTCACGCAGTATTTT
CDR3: CASSMGPVSVTQYF

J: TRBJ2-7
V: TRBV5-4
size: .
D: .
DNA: TGTGCCAGCAGCTTTTACAGATCCTACGAGCAGTACTTC
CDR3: CASSFYRSYEQYF

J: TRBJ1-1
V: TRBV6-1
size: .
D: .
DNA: TGTGCCAGCAGGCCGGACTTAGGACACACTGAAGCTTTCTTT
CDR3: CASRPDLGHTEAFF

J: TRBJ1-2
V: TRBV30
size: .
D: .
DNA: TGTGCCTGGAGTCCGACGGGGGGCTACTCTAACTATGGCTACACCTTC
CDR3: CAWSPTGGYSNYGYTF

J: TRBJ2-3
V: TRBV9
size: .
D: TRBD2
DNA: TGTGCCAGCAGCAGATATCCGGGACTAGCGGACACAGATACGCAGTATTTT
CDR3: CASSRYPGLADTDTQYF

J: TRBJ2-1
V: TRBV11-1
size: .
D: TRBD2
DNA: TGTGCCAGCAACAGACTAGCGGGAGCTACTGAGCAGTTCTTC
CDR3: CASNRLAGATEQFF

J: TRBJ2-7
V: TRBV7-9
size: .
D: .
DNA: TGTGCCAGCAGCCAGTGGCAGTACGAGCAGTACTTC
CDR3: CASSQWQYEQYF

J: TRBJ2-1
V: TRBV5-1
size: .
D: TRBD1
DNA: TGCGCCAGCAGCTTGGGACAGGGGGCCGGCGAGCAGTTCTTC
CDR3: CASSLGQGAGEQFF

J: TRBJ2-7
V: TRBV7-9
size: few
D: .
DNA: TGTGCCAGCAGCTTAGGTTCCGAGGGCTTGGAGTACTTC
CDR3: CASSLGSEGLEYF

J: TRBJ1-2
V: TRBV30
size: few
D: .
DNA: TGTGCCTGTAAACAGTTGGCCTATGGCTACACCTTC
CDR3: CACKQLAYGYTF

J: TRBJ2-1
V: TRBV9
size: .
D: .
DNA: TGTGCCAGCAGTTTTGGGCTATCTTATGAGCAGTTCTTC
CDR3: CASSFGLSYEQFF

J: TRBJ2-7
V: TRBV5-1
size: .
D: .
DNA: TGCGCCAGCAGCTCTGGACAGCCTGCCCCCTACGAGCAGTACTTC
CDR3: CASSSGQPAPYEQYF

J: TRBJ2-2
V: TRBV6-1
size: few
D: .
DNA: TGTGCCAGCAGTGAAGCGGGCAGGTGGAACACCGGGGAGCTGTTTTTT
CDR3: CASSEAGRWNTGELFF

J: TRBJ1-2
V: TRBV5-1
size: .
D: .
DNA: TGCGCCAGCAGCTTGTGGTCCCCCGGTTTATCTGGCTACACCTTC
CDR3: CASSLWSPGLSGYTF

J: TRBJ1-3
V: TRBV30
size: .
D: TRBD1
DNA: TGTGCCTGGAAGGGACAGGGGACTGGAAACACCATATATTTT
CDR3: CAWKGQGTGNTIYF

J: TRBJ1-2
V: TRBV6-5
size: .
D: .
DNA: TGTGCCAGCAGTTACATCGGACAGCCGTCTAACTATGGCTACACCTTC
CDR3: CASSYIGQPSNYGYTF

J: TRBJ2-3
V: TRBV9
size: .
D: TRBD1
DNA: TGTGCCAGCAGCGCGACAGGGGGGCCAGATACGCAGTATTTT
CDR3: CASSATGGPDTQYF

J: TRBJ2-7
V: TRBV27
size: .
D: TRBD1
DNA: TGTGCCAGCAGTCCCGGCGTCAGGGGGAACGAGCAGTACTTC
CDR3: CASSPGVRGNEQYF